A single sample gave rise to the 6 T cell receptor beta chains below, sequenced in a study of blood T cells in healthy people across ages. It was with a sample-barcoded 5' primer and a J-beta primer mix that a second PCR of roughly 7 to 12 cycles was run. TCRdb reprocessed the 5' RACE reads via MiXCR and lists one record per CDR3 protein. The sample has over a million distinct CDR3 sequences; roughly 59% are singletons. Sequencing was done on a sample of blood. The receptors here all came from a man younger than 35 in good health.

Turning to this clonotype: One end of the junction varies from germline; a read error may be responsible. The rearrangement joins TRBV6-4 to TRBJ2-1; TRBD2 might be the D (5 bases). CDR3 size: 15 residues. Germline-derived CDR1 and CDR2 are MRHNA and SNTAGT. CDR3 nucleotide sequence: TGTACCAGCAGTGACTCAGAGGGCGACTACAATGGGCAGTTCTTC. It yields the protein CTSSDSEGDYNGQFF.

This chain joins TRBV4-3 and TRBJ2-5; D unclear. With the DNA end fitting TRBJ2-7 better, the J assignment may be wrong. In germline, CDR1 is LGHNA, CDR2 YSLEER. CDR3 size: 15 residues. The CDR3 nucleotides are TGCGCCAGCAGCCAAGATCTTCGGCGTGCCTACGAGCAGTACTTC. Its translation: CASSQDLRRAYEQYF.

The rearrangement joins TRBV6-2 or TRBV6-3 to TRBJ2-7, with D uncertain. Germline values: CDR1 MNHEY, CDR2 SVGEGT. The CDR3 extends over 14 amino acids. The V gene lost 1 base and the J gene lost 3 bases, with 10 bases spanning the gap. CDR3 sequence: CASSYFFPGYEQYF. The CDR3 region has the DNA TGTGCCAGCAGTTACTTTTTCCCGGGCTACGAGCAGTACTTC.

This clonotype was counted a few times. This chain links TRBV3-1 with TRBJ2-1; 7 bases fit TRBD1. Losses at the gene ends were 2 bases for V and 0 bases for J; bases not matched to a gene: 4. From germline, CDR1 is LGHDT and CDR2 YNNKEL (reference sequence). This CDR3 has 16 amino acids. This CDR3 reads CASSQRGQSSYNEQFF. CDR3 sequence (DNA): TGTGCCAGCAGCCAAAGGGGACAGAGCTCCTACAATGAGCAGTTCTTC.

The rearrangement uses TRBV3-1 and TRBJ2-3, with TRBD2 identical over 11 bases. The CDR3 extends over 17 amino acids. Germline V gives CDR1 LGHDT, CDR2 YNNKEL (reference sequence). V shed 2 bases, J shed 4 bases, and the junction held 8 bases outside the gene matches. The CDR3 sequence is CASSQPASGRMADTQYF. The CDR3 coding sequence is TGTGCCAGCAGCCAACCTGCTAGCGGGAGGATGGCAGATACGCAGTATTTT.

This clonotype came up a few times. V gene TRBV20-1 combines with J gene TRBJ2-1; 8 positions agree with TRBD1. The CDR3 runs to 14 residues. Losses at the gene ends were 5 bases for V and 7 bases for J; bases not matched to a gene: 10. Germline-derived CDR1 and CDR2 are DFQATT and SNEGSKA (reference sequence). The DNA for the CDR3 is TGCAGTGCTCTTCGGGGGACAGGTCATAATGAGCAGTTCTTC. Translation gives CSALRGTGHNEQFF.